This T cell receptor beta chain was captured by sequencing in a study of cytomegalovirus exposure and HLA in healthy donors. Concerning this clone itself: Its cognate antigen is unknown.

This PCR relied on a set of 60 Vbeta primers and 13 Jbeta primers. Using immunoSEQ multiplex PCR, the repertoire was profiled, and TCRdb retains in-frame clones only, with some absent. The data show around 110,000 clones, approximately 70% seen once. The CDR3 contains 13 residues. From germline, CDR1 is SQVTM and CDR2 ANQGSEA. Trimming removed 4 bases from V and 1 base from J, with 10 bases in between. There were likely unrecorded immune exposures, though donors were nominally healthy when sampled. Notes on the study in general: Within an earlier analysis, most TCR beta V segments proved productive either about 87% or about 30% of the time. A cluster of highly shared sequence variants was likely a sequencing artifact.

Specimen: PBMCs. The V and J genes are TRBV29-1 and TRBJ1-1, with D perhaps TRBD1 (5 bases). The sequence derives from a man aged 30 to 45 in good health and CMV-seropositive. CDR3 nucleotide sequence: TGCAGCGTTGCAGGGAGGTGGAACACTGAAGCTTTCTTT. It encodes CSVAGRWNTEAFF.